These 24 T cell receptor beta chains originate from one sample sequenced in a study of T-cell reconstitution after alpha-beta-depleted transplantation in children. Preparation of the TCRbeta library involved a method that used unique molecular identifiers. A single record per CDR3 protein comes from TCRdb applying MiXCR to the PCR reads. This table has hundreds of thousands of distinct CDR3 sequences, roughly 25% appearing once. The sequenced sample was PBMCs, mostly from graft donor cells, obtained 360 days after TCRalphabeta/CD19-depleted stem cell transplant. The receptors were gathered from a female patient between 2 and 15 years old who had a stem cell transplant for congenital amegakaryocytic thrombocytopenia, so the T cells may come from the graft donor.

This clonotype has only one observation. The chain links TRBV7-8 to TRBJ1-5; D gene unclear. This CDR3 has 17 residues. Germline V gene lookup returns CDR1 SGHVS and CDR2 FQNEAQ. The V and J ends lost 5 bases and 0 bases respectively, with 17 bases between them. Written as DNA, the CDR3 is TGTGCCAGCAGCCCAGGAGGGCCCCCCTATAGCAATCAGCCCCAGCATTTT. It is translated as CASSPGGPPYSNQPQHF.

This clonotype has ten or more counts. The chain joins TRBV20-1 to TRBJ2-1; 7 positions match TRBD1. The CDR3 length is 17 residues. From germline, CDR1 is DFQATT and CDR2 SNEGSKA (reference sequence). The ends lost 4 bases at V and 4 bases at J; junction bases unmatched: 16. In DNA, the CDR3 is TGCAGTGCTAAAGGAACGGACAGGCGTCGAGTATACAATGAGCAGTTCTTC. Residues: CSAKGTDRRRVYNEQFF.

V usage is TRBV9 and J usage is TRBJ2-3; D is perhaps TRBD2 (6 bases). Germline CDR1 is SGDLS and CDR2 is YYNGEE. Trimming cost V 3 bases and J 3 bases, with 14 bases left between them. The CDR3 covers 15 residues. The CDR3 DNA reads TGTGCCAGCAGCGGGGCGGGAAGGAGGACAGATACGCAGTATTTT. The encoded protein is CASSGAGRRTDTQYF.

V usage is TRBV12-3 or TRBV12-4 and J usage is TRBJ2-1; 11 positions agree with TRBD2. The CDR3 loop spans 15 amino acids. With 7 bases clipped from V and 4 bases from J, the junction kept 6 bases outside the gene matches. In DNA form, the CDR3 reads TGTGCCAGCACAAACGTAGCGGGGGGGTACAATGAGCAGTTCTTC. Protein sequence: CASTNVAGGYNEQFF.

This clonotype came up many times. As DNA, the CDR3 is TGTGCCAGCAGCCTTGGGCAGAGTAATGAAAAACTGTTTTTT. Amino acids: CASSLGQSNEKLFF. The rearrangement uses TRBV12-3 or TRBV12-4 and TRBJ1-4; D is uncertain. Deletions cut 6 bases from V and 4 bases from J, with 12 bases between. CDR3 length: 14 residues.

This clonotype showed up just a few times. This rearrangement joins TRBV20-1 to TRBJ2-1; 13 bases are a match to TRBD2. J was trimmed by 6 bases and V by 0 bases; bases with no gene match: 5. Germline V gene data show CDR1 as DFQATT and CDR2 as SNEGSKA (reference sequence). The CDR3 has 16 residues. CDR3 in amino acids: CSARDPWTSGSNEQFF. In nucleotides, the CDR3 is TGCAGTGCTAGAGATCCGTGGACTAGCGGGAGCAATGAGCAGTTCTTC.

The chain couples TRBV7-6 to TRBJ2-5; D not certain. This CDR3 contains 12 residues. From germline, CDR1 is SGHVS and CDR2 FNYEAQ. V lost 1 base to trimming and J lost 7 bases, with 7 bases between them. The CDR3 loop reads CASSLVGVTQYF. The CDR3 nucleotides read TGTGCCAGCAGCTTAGTTGGAGTGACCCAGTACTTC.

This clonotype has a handful of counts. The rearrangement links TRBV7-6 to TRBJ2-1; 9 nucleotides align to TRBD2. Germline values: CDR1 SGHVS, CDR2 FNYEAQ. The CDR3 is 17 amino acids. J lost 5 bases, V lost 5 bases, and 13 bases had no gene match. CDR3 in DNA: TGTGCCAGCAGCCGACATCTAAGCGGGAGGAATAACAATGAGCAGTTCTTC. Translation: CASSRHLSGRNNNEQFF.

To note about this clonotype: Sequence at one end of the junction differs from germline and may be a read error. The chain combines TRBV7-9 with TRBJ2-2; D not resolved. This CDR3 comprises 14 residues. Germline V gene sequence: CDR1 SEHNR, CDR2 FQNEAQ (reference sequence). CDR3 protein: CVSSLLIATGELFF. CDR3 in DNA: TGTGTCAGCAGCCTCCTAATTGCCACCGGGGAGCTGTTTTTT.

This clonotype came up a few times. The CDR3 bases are TGTGCCAGCAGCTTAGATCGAGGCAATGAGCAGTTCTTC. This sequence encodes CASSLDRGNEQFF. This sequence joins TRBV7-9 and TRBJ2-1; D uncertain. This CDR3 has 13 amino acids. Per germline, CDR1 SEHNR and CDR2 FQNEAQ (reference sequence). The V end lost 1 base, the J end lost 6 bases, and 7 bases lay between the germline ends.

This chain links TRBV12-3 or TRBV12-4 with TRBJ2-3; D could derive from TRBD1 or TRBD2 (5 bases each). The V gene lost 3 bases and the J gene lost 0 bases, with 16 bases spanning the gap. The CDR3 runs to 17 residues. CDR3 DNA: TGTGCCAGCAGTTTTTTGTTAGGGACGGATAGCACAGATACGCAGTATTTT. Amino acid sequence: CASSFLLGTDSTDTQYF.

J is TRBJ1-4 and V is TRBV20-1, with 7 bases aligning to TRBD1. This CDR3 comprises 13 residues. CDR1 and CDR2 (germline): DFQATT, SNEGSKA (reference sequence). The V gene end was trimmed by 3 bases and the J gene end by 6 bases; junction bases not matched to a gene: 4. The CDR3 DNA is TGCAGTGCTAGCTGGCAGGGGGATGAAAAACTGTTTTTT. It is translated as CSASWQGDEKLFF.

This clonotype appeared a few times. The chain combines TRBV12-3 or TRBV12-4 with TRBJ2-4; D is ambiguous. V was cut by 6 bases and J by 7 bases, with 19 bases left in between. CDR3 size: 15 residues. The CDR3 nucleotides are TGTGCCAGCAGCCCAAGAGTGATCCCCCGGAACATTCAGTACTTC. As protein: CASSPRVIPRNIQYF.

This chain connects TRBV3-1 to TRBJ2-1; D is uncertain. Germline-derived CDR1 and CDR2 are LGHDT and YNNKEL (reference sequence). The CDR3 covers 14 residues. Between the trimmed V and J ends, which lost 0 bases and 9 bases, there was a span of 12 bases. The CDR3 DNA sequence: TGTGCCAGCAGCCAAGACCCTGGTGTAGGTGAGCAGTTCTTC. Protein: CASSQDPGVGEQFF.

This clonotype was seen a few times. The rearrangement uses TRBV7-9 and TRBJ2-1; 7 nucleotides line up with TRBD1. V was clipped by 3 bases and J by 5 bases; unmatched bases: 4. This CDR3 contains 14 residues. CDR1 SEHNR and CDR2 FQNEAQ come from the germline V gene (reference sequence). The chain's CDR3 is CASSFWTGHNEQFF. The CDR3 bases are TGTGCCAGCAGCTTTTGGACAGGACACAATGAGCAGTTCTTC.

In its sample, this clonotype was seen a few times. The chain employs TRBV20-1 and TRBJ2-2; possible D gene TRBD2, 5 bases. V was trimmed by 6 bases and J by 6 bases, leaving 17 bases between them. The CDR3 totals 14 residues. The germline V gene has CDR1 DFQATT and CDR2 SNEGSKA (reference sequence). CDR3 DNA sequence: TGCAGTGCAGCTGGACTTGGTGCTTCCGGGGAGCTGTTTTTT. Amino acid sequence: CSAAGLGASGELFF.

V usage is TRBV12-3 or TRBV12-4 and J usage is TRBJ2-1; 9 nucleotides match TRBD2. The CDR3 loop spans 15 amino acids. J lost 8 bases, V lost 6 bases, and 11 bases had no gene match. CDR3 loop: CASRTSRRGGDEQFF. As DNA, the CDR3 is TGTGCCAGCAGGACCTCCAGGCGGGGGGGGGATGAGCAGTTCTTC.

The chain joins TRBV4-1 to TRBJ2-1, with a weak D call TRBD2 (5 bases). The germline V gene encodes CDR1 MGHRA and CDR2 YSYEKL. V was clipped by 4 bases and J by 2 bases, with 15 bases between them. This CDR3 region has 16 residues. The CDR3 is CASSRTERFPYNEQFF. DNA for the CDR3: TGCGCCAGCAGCCGAACCGAGCGGTTCCCCTACAATGAGCAGTTCTTC.

J is TRBJ2-3 and V is TRBV5-1, with 8 bases matching TRBD2. CDR3 length: 15 amino acids. The junction had 6 bases not matched to a gene; V was cut back by 3 bases and J by 3 bases. Germline-derived CDR1 and CDR2 are SGHRS and YFSETQ. The CDR3 here is CASSSGLASTDTQYF. CDR3 DNA: TGCGCCAGCAGCTCAGGACTAGCTTCGACAGATACGCAGTATTTT.

The genes are TRBV12-3 or TRBV12-4 and TRBJ2-2, with 8 positions matching TRBD2. Trimming took 4 bases from V and 1 from J; bases not matched to a gene: 5. The CDR3 totals 16 residues. CDR3 region: CASSYQRERNTGELFF. The DNA for the CDR3 is TGTGCCAGCAGTTATCAGCGGGAGAGGAACACCGGGGAGCTGTTTTTT.

The V and J genes are TRBV25-1 and TRBJ1-6; 7 positions agree with TRBD1. Trimming at V came to 5 bases and at J to 7 bases, leaving 5 bases not matched to a gene. The CDR3 is 14 residues long. From germline, CDR1 is MGHDK and CDR2 SYGVNS. In DNA form, the CDR3 reads TGTGCCAGCAGTTTACCGGGACAGAATTCACCCCTCCACTTT. It translates to CASSLPGQNSPLHF.

This chain links TRBV20-1 with TRBJ2-7; D might be TRBD2 (5 bases). CDR1 and CDR2 (germline): DFQATT, SNEGSKA (reference sequence). V shed 7 bases and J shed 3 bases, with 16 bases lying between them. The CDR3 is 13 amino acids. For the CDR3, the DNA is TGCAGTGTGGTTAAGGAGGCCGGCTACGAGCAGTACTTC. Translated, it gives CSVVKEAGYEQYF.

This clonotype was recorded at least ten times. The V gene is TRBV12-3 or TRBV12-4, the J gene TRBJ2-2; D is undetermined. The CDR3 runs 13 residues. V was cut by 3 bases and J by 4 bases, with 6 bases left in between. CDR3 in DNA: TGTGCCAGCAGTTTGAATCCCACCGGGGAGCTGTTTTTT. It translates to CASSLNPTGELFF.

This clonotype was seen only once. This chain uses TRBV28 with TRBJ1-4, with unresolved D. From germline, CDR1 is MDHEN and CDR2 SYDVKM. The CDR3 is made up of 15 amino acids. V was trimmed by 1 base and J by 1 base, leaving 7 bases between them. The DNA for the CDR3 is TGTGCCAGCAGTTTATTAGGCGAAACTAATGAAAAACTGTTTTTT. It encodes CASSLLGETNEKLFF.